This TCR beta chain was sequenced during a study of OX40 agonist ivuxolimab in advanced cancers. General observations from the study: Some nonresponders likewise displayed low normalized T-cell clonal expansion.

TCRdb's copy holds only in-frame clones and misses some; the assay was immunoSEQ multiplex PCR. This sample yields tens of thousands of clones, of which around 87% are seen a single time; about 4% belongs to the top ten. Per germline, CDR1 LGHNT and CDR2 FRNRAP. The CDR3 is made up of 19 amino acids. The ends lost 1 base at V and 5 bases at J; junction bases unmatched: 11. Concerning this clone itself: Its antigen is as yet unknown.

The V call is TRBV12-5, the J call TRBJ2-3, with TRBD2 matching 14 bases. This sequence originates from an adult with an advanced solid tumor such as melanoma, head and neck, liver or kidney cancer. The specimen comprised CD4+ or CD8+ T cells sorted from blood, sampled in a trial of the OX40 agonist ivuxolimab. The CDR3 bases are TGTGCTAGTGGTTTGGCCTCCGGGACTAGCGGGAGAGGGGTAGATACGCAGTATTTT. Protein sequence: CASGLASGTSGRGVDTQYF.